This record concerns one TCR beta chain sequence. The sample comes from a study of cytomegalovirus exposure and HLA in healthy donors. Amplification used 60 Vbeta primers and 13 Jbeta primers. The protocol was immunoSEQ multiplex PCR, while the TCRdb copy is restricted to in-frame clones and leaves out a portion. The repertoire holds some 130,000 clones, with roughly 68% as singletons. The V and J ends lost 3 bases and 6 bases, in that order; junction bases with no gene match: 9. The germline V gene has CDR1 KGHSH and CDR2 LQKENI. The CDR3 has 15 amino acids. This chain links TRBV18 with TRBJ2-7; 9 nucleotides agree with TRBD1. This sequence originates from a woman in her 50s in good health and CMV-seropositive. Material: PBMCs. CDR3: CASSPGQGSLAEQYF. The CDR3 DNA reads TGTGCCAGCTCACCGGGACAGGGCTCACTGGCCGAGCAGTACTTC.